This TCR beta chain was identified in a study of cytomegalovirus exposure and HLA in healthy donors. General study results and limits: Presence/absence analyses treated sequencing depth as roughly uniform across donors. Cytomegalovirus status, reportedly, was diagnosed with high specificity and sensitivity by the classifier.

The PCR had 60 Vbeta and 13 Jbeta primers. Authors' data handling: Later, 80 million or so unique TCR beta chains were counted in an analysis, and around 11 million of them were shared. The method was immunoSEQ multiplex PCR; TCRdb's version includes in-frame clones alone and lacks a portion of them. From that table come the V and J calls and clone size; the DNA was used to work out D and trimming. Of 150,000 to 200,000 clones detected, around 80% appear once; the ten largest clones hold 3.5% to 4.5%. Comment on this clone: What it binds is not known.

CDR1 and CDR2 from the germline V gene are ENHRY and SYGVKD. V lost 8 bases to trimming and J lost 6 bases; unmatched junction nucleotides: 10. The CDR3 is 15 amino acids. When sampled, the donors appeared nominally healthy, though they likely had unrecorded immune exposures. The sequencing sample was made of PBMCs. The V and J genes are TRBV10-3 and TRBJ2-2; 9 nucleotides match TRBD2. The source is a woman aged 55-69 years in good health and CMV-seropositive. This chain's CDR3 is CAIAGSGRKAGELFF. DNA for the CDR3: TGTGCCATCGCTGGGAGCGGGAGGAAGGCCGGGGAGCTGTTTTTT.